The 19 T cell receptor beta chains given below trace back to one sample, sequenced in a study of blood T cell repertoires in COVID-19. TCRdb's table, derived via immunoSEQ multiplex PCR, lists solely in-frame clones and lacks some. The table has about 55,000 clones, around 86% seen once. Sequencing was done on a sample of peripheral blood. The receptor set was obtained from a man between 65 and 79 years old with acute or convalescent COVID-19.

CDR3 sequence: CASTAALGTGFGYTF. Here the CDR3 DNA reads TGTGCCAGCACCGCTGCTCTTGGGACAGGGTTTGGCTACACCTTC. The gene calls are TRBV6-5 and TRBJ1-2; 9 bases align to TRBD1. Germline lookup yields CDR1 MNHEY and CDR2 SVGAGI. The V segment lost 7 bases and the J segment 7 bases; nucleotides outside the gene matches: 13. This CDR3 comprises 15 residues.

The rearrangement joins TRBV6-2 or TRBV6-3 to TRBJ2-6; tentative D call: TRBD2 (5 bases). V was shortened by 0 bases and J by 0 bases, with 6 bases between the two germline ends. This CDR3 comprises 16 residues. Germline loops: CDR1 MNHEY, CDR2 SVGEGT. The CDR3 DNA sequence: TGTGCCAGCAGTTACTCCCGGGGCTCTGGGGCCAACGTCCTGACTTTC. Protein: CASSYSRGSGANVLTF.

The chain links TRBV6-2 or TRBV6-3 to TRBJ2-1; TRBD1 is a possible D gene (6 bases). Trimming pared 0 bases from V and 0 bases from J, leaving 15 bases between. Germline CDR1 is MNHEY and CDR2 is SVGEGT. There are 18 residues in the CDR3. The CDR3 bases are TGTGCCAGCAGTTACTCCCGAGGGGGATTCGGCTCCTACAATGAGCAGTTCTTC. Its translation: CASSYSRGGFGSYNEQFF.

The table lists this clone with a few counts. The chain couples TRBV4-1 to TRBJ1-1; tentatively, D is TRBD1 (5 bases). The V gene lost 4 bases and the J gene lost 3 bases, with 27 bases spanning the gap. There are 19 residues in the CDR3. Germline V gives CDR1 MGHRA, CDR2 YSYEKL. This CDR3 reads CASSPGVWQFRGEDTEAFF. The CDR3 nucleotides are TGCGCCAGCAGCCCAGGCGTTTGGCAATTTAGAGGGGAGGACACTGAAGCTTTCTTT.

This clone showed up just a few times. The chain carries TRBV5-1 and TRBJ2-3, with D possibly TRBD2 on 7 matching bases. CDR1 and CDR2 from the germline V gene are SGHRS and YFSETQ. The V and J ends lost 4 bases and 0 bases respectively, with 15 bases between them. The CDR3 runs 16 residues. CDR3 region: CASSRLAGTSTDTQYF. The CDR3 nucleotides are TGCGCCAGCAGCCGACTAGCAGGGACAAGCACAGATACGCAGTATTTT.

This clone was observed a handful of times. V gene TRBV9 combines with J gene TRBJ1-5, with 7 bases matching TRBD1. The CDR3 contains 16 residues. The germline V gene has CDR1 SGDLS and CDR2 YYNGEE. Trimming at V came to 4 bases and at J to 7 bases, leaving 14 bases not matched to a gene. The CDR3 DNA sequence: TGTGCCAGCAGCCCACGGGACAGCGCCTACTGGCAGCCCCAGCATTTT. It encodes CASSPRDSAYWQPQHF.

The gene calls are TRBV2 and TRBJ2-5, with D tentatively TRBD1 (6 bases). The CDR3 totals 16 residues. Germline assignment: CDR1 SNHLY and CDR2 FYNNEI. Trimming took off 6 bases at V and 1 base at J, with 18 bases between the two ends. The CDR3 DNA is TGTGCCAGCAGGAGACCAGGGGCCGGCTCCCAAGAGACCCAGTACTTC. Residues: CASRRPGAGSQETQYF.

This clone showed up just a few times. The chain is built from TRBV6-1 and TRBJ2-2, with D possibly being TRBD2 (5 bases). The CDR3 sequence is 16 residues long. With 3 bases removed from V and 1 base from J, the gap between germline ends came to 12 bases. Germline V gene sequence: CDR1 MNHNS, CDR2 SASEGT. The CDR3 protein is CASSDQAAMNTGELFF. CDR3 nucleotides: TGTGCCAGCAGTGACCAAGCGGCTATGAACACCGGGGAGCTGTTTTTT.

The chain is built from TRBV11-2 and TRBJ2-3, with D perhaps matching TRBD1 (6 bases). The CDR3 is made up of 15 amino acids. Trimming took off 1 base at V and 2 bases at J, with 10 bases between the two ends. Germline V gene sequence: CDR1 SGHAT, CDR2 FQNNGV. CDR3 protein: CASSLAGQHTDTQYF. The CDR3 DNA is TGTGCCAGCAGCTTAGCCGGACAGCACACAGATACGCAGTATTTT.

This chain links TRBV10-3 with TRBJ2-3; no reliable D call. The germline V and J ends were trimmed by 6 bases and 5 bases, with 18 bases remaining between them. The CDR3 consists of 15 residues. Germline V gene lookup returns CDR1 ENHRY and CDR2 SYGVKD. CDR3 DNA: TGTGCCATCAGGGAGCCGGGTCCTAAATTAGATACGCAGTATTTT. Translation: CAIREPGPKLDTQYF.

The chain uses TRBV7-3 and TRBJ1-6, with D tentatively TRBD1 (5 bases). Trimming left V 0 bases short and J 8 bases short, with 8 bases between. The CDR3 extends over 14 amino acids. CDR1 and CDR2 (germline): SGHTA, FQGTGA. CDR3 protein: CASSLTGGDSPLHF. CDR3 nucleotides: TGTGCCAGCAGCTTAACGGGGGGAGATTCACCCCTCCACTTT.

V is TRBV5-1 and J is TRBJ2-5; 10 bases are shared with TRBD2. The CDR3 has 16 amino acids. Trimming took 4 bases from V and 1 from J; bases not matched to a gene: 7. Germline-derived CDR1 and CDR2 are SGHRS and YFSETQ. CDR3 loop: CASSLIAGGTQETQYF. CDR3 nucleotide sequence: TGCGCCAGCAGCCTGATAGCGGGGGGCACCCAAGAGACCCAGTACTTC.

The chain carries TRBV7-9 and TRBJ1-1; D call uncertain. CDR3 length: 12 residues. Trimming took off 5 bases at V and 6 bases at J, with 10 bases between the two ends. The germline V gene encodes CDR1 SEHNR and CDR2 FQNEAQ (reference sequence). The chain's CDR3 is CASSQTGPEAFF. CDR3 sequence (DNA): TGTGCCAGCAGCCAGACGGGTCCTGAAGCTTTCTTT.

The CDR3: CASSDSGTRKGTNEKLFF. The CDR3 coding sequence is TGTGCCAGCAGCGACTCCGGGACAAGGAAAGGAACTAATGAAAAACTGTTTTTT. The rearrangement joins TRBV11-2 to TRBJ1-4, with D possibly TRBD1 on 6 matching bases. V was cut by 5 bases and J by 1 base, with 20 bases left in between. CDR1 is SGHAT and CDR2 is FQNNGV in the germline V gene. The CDR3 totals 18 residues.

This chain joins TRBV2 and TRBJ2-7; unclear D gene. Germline V CDR1 and CDR2: SNHLY, FYNNEI. V lost 5 bases, J lost 1 base, and 6 bases lay in between. The CDR3 sequence is 12 residues long. CDR3 amino acids: CASSRQSYEQYF. CDR3 bases: TGTGCCAGCAGTAGACAATCCTACGAGCAGTACTTC. Full variable domain (rest looked up from reference TRBV2 and TRBJ2-7): EPEVTQTPSHQVTQMGQEVILRCVPISNHLYFYWYRQILGQKVEFLVSFYNNEISEKSEIFDDQFSVERPDGSNFTLKIRSTKLEDSAMYFCASSRQSYEQYFGPGTRLTVT.

This clone showed up just once. The genes are TRBV6-1 and TRBJ1-1, with D hard to call. This CDR3 is 13 amino acids long. V shed 3 bases and J shed 1 base, with 6 bases lying between them. CDR1 is MNHNS and CDR2 is SASEGT in the germline V gene. CDR3 nucleotide sequence: TGTGCCAGCAGTGACCGAGGGAACACTGAAGCTTTCTTT. Translated, it gives CASSDRGNTEAFF.

This chain joins TRBV28 and TRBJ2-7; D is perhaps TRBD1 (6 bases). CDR1 is MDHEN and CDR2 is SYDVKM in the germline V gene. The V and J ends lost 6 bases and 5 bases respectively, with 14 bases between them. The CDR3 sequence is 13 residues long. The CDR3 here is CASRSQGRNEQYV. Here the CDR3 DNA reads TGTGCCAGCAGGTCCCAGGGGAGAAACGAGCAGTACGTC.

The CDR3 reads CASRQEGEKLFF. CDR3 DNA: TGCGCCAGCAGGCAGGAAGGTGAAAAACTGTTTTTT. The V call is TRBV5-1, the J call TRBJ1-4; unclear D gene. Per the germline V gene, CDR1 is SGHRS and CDR2 is YFSETQ. V dropped 5 bases and J dropped 7 bases, with 9 bases sitting between them. CDR3 length: 12 residues.

V is TRBV3-1 (or the pseudogene TRBV3-2) and J is TRBJ2-7; D is perhaps TRBD2 (6 bases). This CDR3 has 15 residues. Germline V gene data show CDR1 as LGHDT and CDR2 as YNNKEL (reference sequence). V was shortened by 0 bases and J by 4 bases, with 13 bases between the two germline ends. The CDR3 DNA is TGTGCCAGCAGCCAAGATTTAGCGGTGGGGTACGAGCAGTACTTC. It is translated as CASSQDLAVGYEQYF.